This T cell receptor beta chain was identified during a study of blood T cells in healthy people across ages. Through a sample-barcoded 5' primer and a J-beta primer mix, a second PCR was run for about 6 to 11 cycles. The template-switch adaptor, which had 12 random nucleotides, put a tag on each cDNA molecule. TCRdb redid the calling of the 5' RACE reads with MiXCR, one entry per CDR3 protein. This table has more than 600,000 distinct CDR3 sequences, around a quarter appearing once. Trimming cost V 3 bases and J 6 bases; bases outside gene matches: 8. The CDR3 extends over 15 amino acids. Germline V lookup: CDR1 LGHDT, CDR2 YNNKEL (reference sequence). These same records also appear under a second study, on T cells of mothers and their children. That publication notes: Donors were a few healthy Caucasian mothers and their six children.

The J gene is TRBJ2-1, the V gene TRBV3-1; 7 bases fit TRBD2. The clonotype was recovered from a boy aged 10-17 years in good health. Sequencing used blood. The CDR3: CASSHLWGEGNEQFF. The CDR3 bases are TGTGCCAGCAGCCATCTTTGGGGGGAGGGCAATGAGCAGTTCTTC.